A selection of T cell receptor beta chains follows, all from one sample in a study of OX40 agonist ivuxolimab in advanced cancers. Measured with immunoSEQ multiplex PCR; TCRdb has only the in-frame clones, and not every one. The table has about 15,000 clones, around 80% seen once. The material was CD4+ or CD8+ T cells sorted from blood, obtained in a trial of the OX40 agonist ivuxolimab. Every receptor here comes from an adult with an advanced solid tumor such as melanoma, head and neck, liver or kidney cancer. CDR3s leave out the opening cysteine and the closing phenylalanine or tryptophan.

J,V,CDR3
TRBJ2-7,TRBV7-2,ASSFNSGFYEQY
TRBJ2-6,TRBV27,ASSFLPTGSSGANVLT
TRBJ2-7,TRBV27,ASSLGESNEQY
TRBJ2-1,TRBV2,ASSATSGGAGGNEQF
TRBJ2-7,TRBV5-4,ASSLAGASYEQY
TRBJ1-6,TRBV9,ASSGTGSNSPLH
TRBJ2-1,TRBV5-1,ASSGGRSSYNEQF
TRBJ2-7,TRBV6-5,ASSYGPSLEQY
TRBJ2-7,TRBV4-3,ASSQGADGTYEQY
TRBJ2-1,TRBV27,ASSPGQFGYEQF
TRBJ1-1,TRBV5-5,ASSTGQANTEAF
TRBJ2-1,TRBV27,ATGLAANNEQF
TRBJ2-3,TRBV9,ASSAGAPVDTQY
TRBJ1-5,TRBV2,ASSPGTAPQPQH
TRBJ2-1,TRBV7-9,ASSLKVRVHNEQF
TRBJ2-1,TRBV19,ASSWAGIYNEQF
TRBJ2-7,TRBV29-1,SVIDTSYEQY
TRBJ2-7,TRBV6-5,ASSWTGELSSEQY
TRBJ1-3,TRBV7-2,ASSFGLGTGGSGNTIY
TRBJ1-6,TRBV6-6,ASSSTGTGVSPLH
TRBJ2-1,TRBV6-1,ASRRVPVEFSEQF
TRBJ2-2,TRBV27,ASSSLASNRAGELF
TRBJ1-5,TRBV7-2,ASSFGQHSLYQPQH
TRBJ2-7,TRBV7-8,ASSLGPGYEQY
TRBJ2-1,TRBV12-5,ASGLGAGSNEQF
TRBJ1-1,TRBV5-6,ASSFGRIFEAF
TRBJ1-4,TRBV7-9,ASSLGQGWREKLF
TRBJ2-7,TRBV4-1,ASSLASTYEQY
TRBJ2-7,TRBV9,ASSVGHNNYEQY
TRBJ1-4,TRBV6-1,ASSHGILEDEKLF
TRBJ1-3,TRBV9,ASSLTFSSGNTIY
TRBJ2-4,TRBV29-1,SVEDGAKNIQY
TRBJ1-2,TRBV7-8,ASSLVGERGYGYT
TRBJ1-2,TRBV2,ASSEASGTYGYT
TRBJ2-7,TRBV27,ASSFAGTTFYEQY
TRBJ2-1,TRBV6-6,ASSYELGSYNEQF
TRBJ1-5,TRBV2,ASSWRINQPQH
TRBJ2-2,TRBV29-1,SVGGTGELF
TRBJ1-6,TRBV27,ASSGTGVSPLH
TRBJ2-7,TRBV18,ASSPPGIQGAREQY
TRBJ2-1,TRBV15,ATSREGSGGNEQF
TRBJ1-1,TRBV29-1,SANDQATYTEAF
TRBJ1-1,TRBV7-9,ASSPGGTEAF
TRBJ1-5,TRBV6-1,ASRFTSNQPQH
TRBJ1-5,TRBV27,ASSPRDNDQPQH
TRBJ2-7,TRBV6-8,ASSEYNEQY
TRBJ2-2,TRBV19,ATPGRVAGELF
TRBJ1-5,TRBV19,ASSIGSPGGESNQPQH
TRBJ2-5,TRBV5-1,ASSPGVLFVETQY
TRBJ2-1,TRBV10-3,AIRVEQNNEQF
TRBJ2-7,TRBV27,ASRQGYEQY
TRBJ1-2,TRBV7-2,ASTWTTGYT
TRBJ2-1,TRBV7-3,ASSPYHRGSSYNEQF
TRBJ1-2,TRBV27,ASSYVGQGYT
TRBJ1-1,TRBV27,ASSLSSTGWAF